Listed below are T cell receptor beta chains from one sample, sequenced in a study of PD-1 blockade in classical Hodgkin lymphoma. Sequencing used immunoSEQ multiplex PCR; TCRdb keeps in-frame clones, though not all of them. In the table there are some 21,000 clones, around 80% of which are singletons. The sequenced sample was peripheral blood mononuclear cells (PBMCs), obtained before the second cycle of nivolumab. These receptors were taken from a human donor with classical Hodgkin lymphoma. The CDR3 runs from the conserved cysteine through the conserved F or W. The D gene is left open where the match is weak. Size values are once, few and many counts, or a class for expanded clones, and some rows have none.

clone size	J gene	D gene	V gene	CDR3 length	CDR3 DNA	CDR3 protein
NA	TRBJ2-2	NA	TRBV7-9	13	TGTGCCAGCAGCCCAGACGTGTACGGGGAGCTGTTTTTT	CASSPDVYGELFF
once	TRBJ2-7	TRBD1	TRBV5-4	17	TGTGCCAGCAGCTTGGCCTTGGCAGGGGGCCTCACCTACGAGCAGTACTTC	CASSLALAGGLTYEQYF
NA	TRBJ2-1	NA	TRBV5-1	12	TGCGCCAGCAGCTGGAGTAGAAATGAGCAGTTCTTC	CASSWSRNEQFF
NA	TRBJ2-3	NA	TRBV27	15	TGTGCCAGCAGTTTATGGGCTTCCCGGGCAGATACGCAGTATTTT	CASSLWASRADTQYF
once	TRBJ2-5	NA	TRBV2	11	TGTGCCAGCAGTCCTAAAGAGACCCAGTACTTC	CASSPKETQYF
NA	TRBJ1-5	TRBD1	TRBV28	23	TGTGCCAGCAGTTTGGGGATGGCAGGGGGGATGACAGCCGACCTCTACCGCAATCAGCCCCAGCATTTT	CASSLGMAGGMTADLYRNQPQHF
NA	TRBJ2-3	NA	TRBV6-5	14	TGTGCCAGCAGTTACTCCAGGGTCCCAGATACGCAGTATTTT	CASSYSRVPDTQYF
NA	TRBJ1-6	NA	TRBV14	14	TGTGCCAGCAGCCTAAGCTCCTATAATTCACCCCTCCACTTT	CASSLSSYNSPLHF
once	TRBJ2-5	NA	TRBV5-6	12	TGTGCCAGCAGCGAGAGGCGAGAGACCCAGTACTTC	CASSERRETQYF
NA	TRBJ2-3	TRBD2	TRBV7-2	19	TGTGCCAGCAGCCCCCAGCCCCAGGGTAGCGGGGGGGCCCAGGGTACGCAGTATTTT	CASSPQPQGSGGAQGTQYF
NA	TRBJ2-1	NA	TRBV9	14	TGTGCCAGCAGCGTGGGGACTCGCTACAATGAGCAGTTCTTC	CASSVGTRYNEQFF
NA	TRBJ2-1	TRBD1	TRBV4-2	16	TGTGCCAGCAGCCAAGACGGGACAGAGGTTTACAATGAGCAGTTCTTC	CASSQDGTEVYNEQFF
NA	TRBJ1-2	NA	TRBV20-1	8	TGCAGTGCTCCGGGCTACACCTTC	CSAPGYTF
NA	TRBJ1-6	NA	TRBV29-1	13	TGCAGCGTTGATGGCTCCTATAATTCACCCCTCCACTTT	CSVDGSYNSPLHF
NA	TRBJ2-7	NA	TRBV11-2	17	TGTGCCAGCAGCTTAGCCACAGCAACGGCCCGCTCCTACGAGCAGTACTTC	CASSLATATARSYEQYF
few	TRBJ1-1	NA	TRBV7-9	9	TGTGCCAGCAGCCCCGCGGCTTTCTTT	CASSPAAFF
NA	TRBJ1-4	NA	TRBV19	16	TGTGCCAGTAGGCTTAGGGGGAGTGCAACTAATGAAAAACTGTTTTTT	CASRLRGSATNEKLFF
NA	TRBJ2-3	NA	TRBV29-1	13	TGCAGCGCGGCCCAGGGGAAAGGGGATACGCAGTATTTT	CSAAQGKGDTQYF
NA	TRBJ1-2	TRBD1	TRBV2	15	TGTGCCAGCAGGGACAGGGGCGCAACTACATATGGCTACACCTTC	CASRDRGATTYGYTF
NA	TRBJ2-3	NA	TRBV25-1	15	TGTGCCAGCAGCGGAGGACAGTTTAGCACAGATACGCAGTATTTT	CASSGGQFSTDTQYF
NA	TRBJ2-3	TRBD1	TRBV10-3	15	TGTGCCATCAGTGAAATGGGACAGGGCACAGATACGCAGTATTTT	CAISEMGQGTDTQYF
NA	TRBJ1-3	NA	TRBV7-2	15	TGTGCCAGCAGCTCCGACGGAAGCTCTGGAAACACCATATATTTT	CASSSDGSSGNTIYF
NA	TRBJ2-2	TRBD2	TRBV10-2	15	TGCGCCACCGCCACTAGCGGGGGGGCCGGCGGGGAGCTGTTTTTT	CATATSGGAGGELFF
NA	TRBJ2-2	TRBD2	TRBV5-6	16	TGTGCCAGCAGCTTGCGGCTAGCGGGAGTAAGCGGGGAGCTGTTTTTT	CASSLRLAGVSGELFF
NA	TRBJ2-1	TRBD2	TRBV6-6	15	TGTGCCAGCGTCAGTGGGGGACTAGCGGGCAATGAGCAGTTCTTC	CASVSGGLAGNEQFF
NA	TRBJ1-5	TRBD1	TRBV9	14	TGTGCCAGCAGCGTAGCGGACAGGAATCAGCCCCAGCATTTT	CASSVADRNQPQHF
NA	TRBJ2-5	TRBD2	TRBV6-6	15	TGTGCCAGCAGTTACTCGCCAGGTTTAGCGGGGACCCAGTACTTC	CASSYSPGLAGTQYF
NA	TRBJ2-2	NA	TRBV2	13	TGTGCCAGCAGTAGGGATTACACCGGGGAGCTGTTTTTT	CASSRDYTGELFF
NA	TRBJ2-3	TRBD2	TRBV29-1	17	TGCAGCGTTGAGGGTGACCTTGAGCGGGGGGGCACAGATACGCAGTATTTT	CSVEGDLERGGTDTQYF
NA	TRBJ1-4	TRBD1	TRBV9	16	TGTGCCAGCAGCCTAAACAGGGACAGGGGGGTTGAAAAACTGTTTTTT	CASSLNRDRGVEKLFF
NA	TRBJ1-1	NA	TRBV9	17	TGTGCCAGCAGCCCTAGAGGGGGGAGATGGTTGGACACTGAAGCTTTCTTT	CASSPRGGRWLDTEAFF
NA	TRBJ2-7	NA	TRBV28	17	TGTGCCAGCAGTTCGGGATCGGGGGTGGACCCAACCTACGAGCAGTACTTC	CASSSGSGVDPTYEQYF
NA	TRBJ2-1	NA	TRBV10-3	17	TGTGCCATCAGTTCTGGTAAAGGGGGAAGCTCCTACAATGAGCAGTTCTTC	CAISSGKGGSSYNEQFF
NA	TRBJ1-4	NA	TRBV6-1	16	TGTGCCAGCAGTGAAGCGACAGGTTTTGGTAATGAAAAACTGTTTTTT	CASSEATGFGNEKLFF
once	TRBJ1-5	NA	TRBV5-4	16	TGTGCCAGCAGCCAGGATAGAGGGGATAGCAATCAGCCCCAGCATTTT	CASSQDRGDSNQPQHF
few	TRBJ1-4	NA	TRBV7-9	19	TGTGCCAGCAGCTTAGCGCGGGGTTTTTCCGTAACAATCAATGAAAAACTGTTTTTT	CASSLARGFSVTINEKLFF
NA	TRBJ2-5	NA	TRBV7-9	12	TGTGCCAGCAGCTTCGGGCAGGAGACCCAGTACTTC	CASSFGQETQYF
once	TRBJ2-7	NA	TRBV5-4	15	TGCGCCAGCAGCCAGAACCCCGACACGGCCTACGAGCAGTACTTC	CASSQNPDTAYEQYF
once	TRBJ2-2	TRBD2	TRBV5-1	14	TGCGCCAGCAAGCGGGACTTGAACACCGGGGAGCTGTTTTTT	CASKRDLNTGELFF
NA	TRBJ2-5	TRBD2	TRBV2	14	TGTGCCAGCGACAGACTAGCAGAAGAAGAGACCCAGTACTTC	CASDRLAEEETQYF
NA	TRBJ1-6	TRBD1	TRBV2	13	TGTGCCTCGGACAGGGTGGGAAATTCACCCCTCCACTTT	CASDRVGNSPLHF
NA	TRBJ2-5	TRBD2	TRBV27	16	TGTGCCAGCAGTTTATGGCCGGGAGGGCCGGAGGAGACCCAGTACTTC	CASSLWPGGPEETQYF
NA	TRBJ2-3	NA	TRBV18	16	TGTGCCAGCTCACCACCACAGGGATCTAGCACAGATACGCAGTATTTT	CASSPPQGSSTDTQYF
NA	TRBJ2-5	TRBD2	TRBV28	16	TGTGCCAGCAGTTTATGGGCTAGCGGGGGATCGGAGACCCAGTACTTC	CASSLWASGGSETQYF
few	TRBJ2-4	TRBD2	TRBV11-2	15	TGTGCCAGCAGCTTAGAGGCGGGGGGCGGAAACATTCAGTACTTC	CASSLEAGGGNIQYF
NA	TRBJ2-6	TRBD2	TRBV27	21	TGTGCCAGCAGTTTATGGACCCCGGTGGCTAGCGGGAGAGCGGGGGCCAACGTCCTGACTTTC	CASSLWTPVASGRAGANVLTF
once	TRBJ1-2	NA	TRBV7-8	17	TGTGCCAGCAGCTTCGGGGGTCGAGCGCTAGCTAACTATGGCTACACCTTC	CASSFGGRALANYGYTF
NA	TRBJ2-5	NA	TRBV5-1	16	TGCGCCAGCAGCTTGGCCGGAGCGGGCGAGAAAGAGACCCAGTACTTC	CASSLAGAGEKETQYF
NA	TRBJ1-2	NA	TRBV2	13	TGTGCCAGCAGTGGACGGGCTTCCTATGGCTACACCTTC	CASSGRASYGYTF
NA	TRBJ2-1	TRBD2	TRBV6-5	15	TGTGCCAGCAGTCCTAGCGGGGGGGCTCACAATGAGCAGTTCTTC	CASSPSGGAHNEQFF
NA	TRBJ2-3	TRBD2	TRBV9	13	TGTGCCATAATAGCGGGGCCCACAGATACGCAGTATTTT	CAIIAGPTDTQYF
NA	TRBJ2-1	TRBD2	TRBV11-2	16	TGTGCCAGCTCCGCACTCGGGACTAGCGCTTACAATGAGCAGTTCTTC	CASSALGTSAYNEQFF
NA	TRBJ1-6	TRBD1	TRBV5-1	14	TGCGCCAGCAGCCTAGGGGGCCGGGATTCACCCCTCCACTTT	CASSLGGRDSPLHF
NA	TRBJ2-2	NA	TRBV4-1	16	TGCGCCAGCACTAAAAAGGGGGGAGGGCACGGCGGGGAGCTGTTTTTT	CASTKKGGGHGGELFF
NA	TRBJ2-5	NA	TRBV19	12	TGTGCCAGTAGTCCTCGTCAAGAGACCCAGTACTTC	CASSPRQETQYF
NA	TRBJ2-1	NA	TRBV5-1	14	TGCGCCAGCACCCACGGGGTATCAGGCAATGAGCAGTTCTTC	CASTHGVSGNEQFF
NA	TRBJ2-3	NA	TRBV12-5	20	TGTGCTAGTGGTTCGAGCACACTTCAACCGGGACCGAAAGGCACAGATACGCAGTATTTT	CASGSSTLQPGPKGTDTQYF